Each of the 17 T cell receptor beta chains below was sequenced from the same sample in a study of OX40 agonist ivuxolimab in advanced cancers. Profiled with immunoSEQ multiplex PCR; TCRdb holds only in-frame clones, not every one. The table includes roughly 49,000 clones, around 90% detected once. The specimen was CD4+ or CD8+ T cells sorted from blood, collected in a trial of the OX40 agonist ivuxolimab. These receptors were obtained from an adult with an advanced solid tumor such as melanoma, head and neck, liver or kidney cancer.

V gene TRBV11-3 combines with J gene TRBJ2-7, with unresolved D. The V end was cut by 5 bases, the J end by 0 bases, with 11 bases between. This CDR3 is 14 amino acids long. Per germline, CDR1 SGHNT and CDR2 YENEEA. CDR3 DNA sequence: TGTGCCAGCAGCCCCACTCAGAGCTCCTACGAGCAGTACTTC. Translation gives CASSPTQSSYEQYF.

This clone has just one count. This chain uses TRBV27 with TRBJ1-1, with a possible D match to TRBD1 (5 bases). Germline CDR1 is MNHEY and CDR2 is SMNVEV (reference sequence). V dropped 3 bases and J dropped 3 bases, with 8 bases sitting between them. The CDR3 loop spans 13 amino acids. The CDR3 bases are TGTGCCAGCAGTTTGGACACCTACACTGAAGCTTTCTTT. It translates to CASSLDTYTEAFF.

The CDR3 coding sequence is TGTGCCAGCAGCGGAACTAGCGCTCCTTACAATGAGCAGTTCTTC. Protein: CASSGTSAPYNEQFF. The chain combines TRBV9 with TRBJ2-1; 7 positions match TRBD2. This CDR3 is built from 15 residues. Losses at the gene ends were 3 bases for V and 4 bases for J; bases not matched to a gene: 7. The germline gives CDR1 SGDLS, CDR2 YYNGEE.

V and J are TRBV4-1 and TRBJ1-2; D unclear. Germline CDR1 is MGHRA and CDR2 is YSYEKL. Trimming took off 6 bases at V and 7 bases at J, with 18 bases between the two ends. This CDR3 region has 14 residues. CDR3 loop: CASSPNELTPGYTF. CDR3 in DNA: TGCGCCAGCAGTCCAAACGAATTGACCCCTGGCTACACCTTC.

This chain uses TRBV7-6 with TRBJ2-7; no definite D call. This CDR3 is 14 amino acids long. From germline, CDR1 is SGHVS and CDR2 FNYEAQ. V lost 1 base, J lost 10 bases, and 17 bases lay in between. CDR3 bases: TGTGCCAGCAGCTTAGTCCCGGACGCGAGTGAACAGTACTTC. It translates to CASSLVPDASEQYF.

The chain carries TRBV19 and TRBJ1-1; D is unclear. V was shortened by 1 base and J by 0 bases, with 12 bases between the two germline ends. The CDR3 covers 16 residues. In germline, CDR1 is LNHDA, CDR2 SQIVND (reference sequence). CDR3 sequence: CASSIAAATLNTEAFF. The CDR3 DNA reads as TGTGCCAGTAGTATAGCGGCAGCAACCTTGAACACTGAAGCTTTCTTT. The full variable domain, with the rest looked up from reference TRBV19 and TRBJ1-1, is DGGITQSPKYLFRKEGQNVTLSCEQNLNHDAMYWYRQDPGQGLRLIYYSQIVNDFQKGDIAEGYSVSREKKESFPLTVTSAQKNPTAFYLCASSIAAATLNTEAFFGQGTRLTVV.

The chain recombines TRBV18 with TRBJ2-1; D remains ambiguous. V was cut by 5 bases and J by 4 bases, with 21 bases left in between. The CDR3 runs 17 residues. From germline, CDR1 is KGHSH and CDR2 LQKENI. The CDR3 region has the DNA TGTGCCAGCTCATCATTAGGCCGGTTCACCGGATACAATGAGCAGTTCTTC. Amino acid sequence: CASSSLGRFTGYNEQFF.

The V and J genes are TRBV4-2 and TRBJ2-1, with a tentative D call TRBD1 (5 bases). V shed 4 bases and J shed 5 bases, with 9 bases lying between them. Germline V lookup: CDR1 LGHNA, CDR2 YNFKEQ. This CDR3 comprises 13 residues. DNA for the CDR3: TGTGCCAGCAGCCCTGACAGCAACAATGAGCAGTTCTTC. Protein sequence: CASSPDSNNEQFF.

This clone was found once. The chain employs TRBV19 and TRBJ2-1, with D hard to call. CDR1 and CDR2 from the germline V gene are LNHDA and SQIVND (reference sequence). This CDR3 contains 12 residues. V lost 3 bases to trimming and J lost 7 bases, with 7 bases between them. In DNA form, the CDR3 reads TGTGCCAGTAGTATCGGGTGGAATGAGCAGTTCTTC. This gives the protein CASSIGWNEQFF.

The chain carries TRBV2 and TRBJ1-6, with D perhaps TRBD1 (5 bases). The CDR3 is 14 residues long. The germline V gene has CDR1 SNHLY and CDR2 FYNNEI. V shed 6 bases and J shed 10 bases, with 16 bases lying between them. The CDR3 coding sequence is TGTGCCAGCAGGGACAACTCAGGGATATCACCCCTCCACTTT. Its protein is CASRDNSGISPLHF.

V usage is TRBV29-1 and J usage is TRBJ2-7; 7 bases are a match to TRBD2. The CDR3 is 14 amino acids. V shed 1 base, J shed 3 bases, and the junction held 6 bases outside the gene matches. The germline gives CDR1 SQVTM, CDR2 ANQGSEA. CDR3 DNA sequence: TGCAGCGTTGAAGTCCCGGGAGGCGGCTACGAGCAGTACTTC. It is translated as CSVEVPGGGYEQYF.

Here the CDR3 DNA reads TGTGCCAGCTGCGGACACATGAACACTGAAGCTTTCTTT. This translates into CASCGHMNTEAFF. J is TRBJ1-1 and V is TRBV28, with a possible D match to TRBD1 (5 bases). Trimming stripped 8 bases from V and 0 bases from J, with 10 bases between. CDR1 and CDR2 from the germline V gene are MDHEN and SYDVKM. The CDR3 contains 13 residues. Combining the CDR3 with reference TRBV28 and TRBJ1-1 gives the whole variable domain DVKVTQSSRYLVKRTGEKVFLECVQDMDHENMFWYRQDPGLGLRLIYFSYDVKMKEKGDIPEGYSVSREKKERFSLILESASTNQTSMYLCASCGHMNTEAFFGQGTRLTVV.

The chain uses TRBV6-5 and TRBJ1-1, with 12 bases lining up with TRBD1. Germline CDR1 and CDR2: MNHEY and SVGAGI. V trimming: 6 bases; J trimming: 3 bases; junction bases outside the gene matches: 5. CDR3 length equals 15 residues. The CDR3 region is CASRGQGAGDTEAFF. Here the CDR3 DNA reads TGTGCCAGCAGGGGACAGGGGGCCGGGGACACTGAAGCTTTCTTT.

The chain combines TRBV7-2 with TRBJ1-1; D ambiguous. Trimming removed 2 bases from V and 11 bases from J, with 12 bases in between. The CDR3 sequence is 12 residues long. Germline V gene sequence: CDR1 SGHTA, CDR2 FQGNSA. The CDR3 region is CASSLSEGGAFF. Here the CDR3 DNA reads TGTGCCAGCAGCTTAAGCGAGGGTGGGGCTTTCTTT. Full variable domain (remainder filled in from reference TRBV7-2 and TRBJ1-1): GAGVSQSPSNKVTEKGKDVELRCDPISGHTALYWYRQSLGQGLEFLIYFQGNSAPDKSGLPSDRFSAERTGGSVSTLTIQRTQQEDSAVYLCASSLSEGGAFFGQGTRLTVV.

The rearrangement links TRBV7-3 to TRBJ2-2; D not certain. The CDR3 covers 14 residues. With 3 bases removed from V and 3 bases from J, the gap between germline ends came to 8 bases. The germline V gene has CDR1 SGHTA and CDR2 FQGTGA. DNA for the CDR3: TGTGCCAGCAGCTTGAGTTCCCACACCGGGGAGCTGTTTTTT. It specifies CASSLSSHTGELFF.

J is TRBJ2-5 and V is TRBV19, with D possibly being TRBD2 (7 bases). V lost 6 bases, J lost 5 bases, and 16 bases lay in between. This CDR3 spans 14 amino acids. CDR1 is LNHDA and CDR2 is SQIVND in the germline V gene (reference sequence). The CDR3 region is CASSPRGRGETQYF. The CDR3 nucleotides are TGTGCCAGTAGCCCCAGAGGGAGGGGGGAGACCCAGTACTTC.

The genes are TRBV6-6 and TRBJ2-7, with 7 nucleotides matching TRBD2. This CDR3 has 14 amino acids. Germline loops: CDR1 MNHNY, CDR2 SVGAGI (reference sequence). Trimming cost V 5 bases and J 3 bases; bases outside gene matches: 7. The CDR3 region is CASSPSGGSYEQYF. DNA for the CDR3: TGTGCCAGCAGTCCTAGTGGCGGGAGCTACGAGCAGTACTTC.